A selection of T cell receptor beta chains follows, all from one sample in a study of cytomegalovirus exposure and HLA in healthy donors. TCRdb's table, derived via immunoSEQ multiplex PCR, lists solely in-frame clones and lacks some. The sample lists 200,000 to 250,000 clones, more than 85% seen once, with about 1% in the top ten. Sequenced: PBMCs. The receptors stem from a woman under 30 in good health and CMV-seronegative. Each CDR3 is given with its conserved first and last residue. The order of the fields is J gene, clone size, D gene, V gene, CDR3 protein, CDR3 DNA. The D gene is left open where the match is weak. Size tells how often a clone was seen (once, few, many) or the class of an expanded clone, and some rows leave it out.

TRBJ2-7,.,TRBD2,TRBV10-1,CACLAANSYEQYF,TGCGCCTGCCTAGCGGCCAACTCCTACGAGCAGTACTTC
TRBJ2-1,.,.,TRBV9,CASSVEGGPYNEQFF,TGTGCCAGCAGCGTAGAGGGGGGGCCGTACAATGAGCAGTTCTTC
TRBJ1-1,.,.,TRBV7-2,CASSFVDGAEAFF,TGTGCCAGCAGCTTTGTAGACGGAGCTGAAGCTTTCTTT
TRBJ2-5,.,TRBD2,TRBV11-2,CASIWGTSGGAMYETQYF,TGTGCCAGCATCTGGGGGACTAGCGGGGGGGCAATGTATGAGACCCAGTACTTC
TRBJ2-3,.,TRBD2,TRBV9,CASSVGRAGAGGLDTQYF,TGTGCCAGCAGCGTAGGTCGCGCTGGGGCGGGGGGTCTCGATACGCAGTATTTT
TRBJ1-3,.,TRBD1,TRBV11-2,CASSFDRGPGNTIYF,TGTGCCAGCAGCTTTGACAGGGGGCCTGGAAACACCATATATTTT
TRBJ1-2,few,TRBD1,TRBV6-6,CASSYGGQGSGYTF,TGTGCCAGCAGTTACGGCGGACAGGGGTCTGGCTACACCTTC
TRBJ2-2,.,.,TRBV2,CASTEWIANTGELFF,TGTGCCAGCACGGAGTGGATTGCGAACACCGGGGAGCTGTTTTTT
TRBJ1-1,.,.,TRBV6-5,CASSPQQVTEAFF,TGTGCCAGCAGTCCACAACAGGTGACTGAAGCTTTCTTT
TRBJ2-5,.,TRBD2,TRBV13,CASSGPTSGQETQYF,TGTGCCAGCAGCGGCCCGACTAGCGGACAAGAGACCCAGTACTTC
TRBJ2-5,few,.,TRBV4-2,CASSQERFRNSRETQYF,TGTGCCAGCAGCCAAGAACGGTTTCGAAACAGTCGGGAGACCCAGTACTTC
TRBJ1-2,few,TRBD1,TRBV6-5,CASRGQGAGDYGYTF,TGTGCCAGCAGGGGACAGGGGGCGGGAGACTATGGCTACACCTTC